This TCR beta chain was sequenced during a study of blood T cell repertoires in COVID-19. Clones were read by immunoSEQ multiplex PCR, and TCRdb kept only the in-frame ones, dropping some. The table has about 270,000 clones, about 88% seen once; the top ten hold 3%. The V and J ends lost 3 bases and 2 bases, in that order; junction bases with no gene match: 1. Germline CDR1 and CDR2: ENHRY and SYGVKD. The CDR3 is made up of 14 amino acids. What was sequenced was PBMCs or T cells enriched from blood (not recorded which). This TCR was recovered from a woman aged 45-65 years who had recovered from COVID-19. The genes are TRBV10-3 and TRBJ1-5; 7 bases line up with TRBD1. The CDR3 DNA sequence: TGTGCCATCAGTGATGACAGGGGCAATCAGCCCCAGCATTTT. This translates into CAISDDRGNQPQHF.